These T cell receptor beta chains were read from a single sample in a study of cytomegalovirus exposure and HLA in healthy donors. The data were produced by immunoSEQ multiplex PCR, yet TCRdb's version contains in-frame clones alone and is incomplete. Of 90,000 to 150,000 clones in the sample, approximately 89% were seen once. Material: PBMCs. These receptor sequences come from a man in his late teens or twenties in good health and CMV-seronegative. The CDR3 runs from the conserved cysteine through the conserved F or W. D genes are given only for firm matches. A row's size may be missing; if present it is once, few, many or a size class.

>TRBJ2-5|18|.|.|TRBV4-1
CASSQDSFSGPSRETQYF
TGCGCCAGCAGCCAAGATTCATTCAGCGGCCCCAGTAGAGAGACCCAGTACTTC
>TRBJ2-7|15|TRBD1|.|TRBV19
CASRKLDRVSYEQYF
TGTGCCAGTAGAAAGTTGGACAGGGTTTCCTACGAGCAGTACTTC
>TRBJ1-5|18|.|.|TRBV7-8
CASSPNQNGRTVNQPQHF
TGTGCCAGCAGCCCAAACCAAAATGGGCGGACAGTCAATCAGCCCCAGCATTTT
>TRBJ1-1|20|.|.|TRBV5-1
CASSLSNRSKERRGYTEAFF
TGCGCCAGCAGCCTTTCTAACCGATCAAAAGAAAGAAGGGGTTACACTGAAGCTTTCTTT
>TRBJ2-1|15|.|.|TRBV28
CASSPDREKNNEQFF
TGTGCCAGCAGTCCAGACAGAGAAAAAAACAATGAGCAGTTCTTC
>TRBJ2-5|14|.|.|TRBV6-5
CASSYSAGRETQYF
TGTGCCAGCAGTTACTCTGCAGGGCGAGAGACCCAGTACTTC
>TRBJ2-3|14|.|.|TRBV5-5
CASSLGWGADTQYF
TGTGCCAGCAGCTTGGGATGGGGGGCAGATACGCAGTATTTT
>TRBJ2-7|15|TRBD1|once|TRBV6-5
CASSKDRGRLYEQYF
TGTGCCAGCAGTAAAGACAGGGGGCGTCTCTACGAGCAGTACTTC
>TRBJ1-2|15|TRBD1|.|TRBV11-2
CASSYTGGYNYGYTF
TGTGCCAGCAGCTATACAGGGGGATATAATTATGGCTACACCTTC
>TRBJ1-1|14|.|few|TRBV7-8
CASSSGESDTEAFF
TGTGCCAGCAGTTCCGGAGAAAGTGATACTGAAGCTTTCTTT
>TRBJ2-1|17|.|.|TRBV6-1
CASSERVGQTGSNEQFF
TGTGCCAGCAGTGAACGGGTCGGGCAGACTGGGAGCAATGAGCAGTTCTTC
>TRBJ2-7|15|TRBD1|.|TRBV11-3
CASSLSTGQGYEQYF
TGTGCCAGCAGCTTATCAACCGGACAGGGCTACGAGCAGTACTTC
>TRBJ2-3|16|TRBD1|once|TRBV13
CASSPRRQGFTDTQYF
TGTGCCAGCAGCCCTCGGCGACAGGGGTTCACAGATACGCAGTATTTT
>TRBJ1-2|16|.|.|TRBV6-1
CASSVFAERTPYGYTF
TGTGCCAGCAGTGTGTTCGCGGAGAGAACTCCCTATGGCTACACCTTC
>TRBJ2-1|15|.|once|TRBV28
CASSFGADVDNEQFF
TGTGCCAGCAGTTTTGGGGCGGACGTGGACAATGAGCAGTTCTTC
>TRBJ2-3|12|.|.|TRBV29-1
CSVDPGEDTQYF
TGCAGCGTTGATCCGGGAGAGGATACGCAGTATTTT
>TRBJ1-1|13|TRBD1|.|TRBV19
CASSRTGNTEAFF
TGTGCCAGTAGTCGGACAGGAAACACTGAAGCTTTCTTT
>TRBJ1-2|14|.|.|TRBV25-1
CASSVTSRGRGYTF
TGTGCCAGCAGTGTAACCTCCAGGGGTAGGGGCTACACCTTC
>TRBJ2-7|17|TRBD2|.|TRBV4-3
CASSQDELAGGPFEQYF
TGCGCCAGCAGCCAAGATGAACTAGCGGGGGGGCCGTTCGAGCAGTACTTC
>TRBJ2-3|15|.|.|TRBV2
CASREQELLTDTQYF
TGTGCCAGCAGGGAACAGGAACTCCTCACAGATACGCAGTATTTT
>TRBJ1-1|17|.|.|TRBV4-1
CASSQVLRAELNTEAFF
TGCGCCAGCAGCCAAGTTCTTCGTGCGGAATTGAACACTGAAGCTTTCTTT
>TRBJ2-7|13|TRBD1|.|TRBV6-5
CASSSLGGHEQYF
TGTGCCAGCAGTTCCTTAGGGGGCCACGAGCAGTACTTC
>TRBJ2-5|16|.|.|TRBV7-9
CASSLSFSRGRETQYF
TGTGCCAGCAGCTTATCATTTAGTCGTGGGCGAGAGACCCAGTACTTC
>TRBJ2-1|14|TRBD2|.|TRBV14
CASSRSVGRDEQFF
TGTGCCAGCAGCCGATCGGTGGGGAGGGATGAGCAGTTCTTC
>TRBJ2-2|13|.|.|TRBV6-4
CASSDPPAGELFF
TGTGCCAGCAGTGACCCCCCCGCCGGGGAGCTGTTTTTT
>TRBJ1-6|16|.|once|TRBV28
CASSPYGNLNNSPLHF
TGTGCCAGCAGCCCGTACGGGAATCTGAATAATTCACCCCTCCACTTT
>TRBJ1-4|13|TRBD1|.|TRBV5-1
CASSIYRGEKLFF
TGCGCCAGCAGCATATACAGGGGTGAAAAACTGTTTTTT
>TRBJ2-5|15|.|once|TRBV5-1
CASSLGALNFETQYF
TGCGCCAGCAGCTTGGGGGCATTAAATTTCGAGACCCAGTACTTC
>TRBJ2-1|12|.|.|TRBV7-9
CASSLGAEEQFF
TGTGCCAGCAGCTTAGGGGCAGAAGAGCAGTTCTTC
>TRBJ2-3|15|.|.|TRBV9
CASSVYGGGTDTQYF
TGTGCCAGCAGCGTCTACGGCGGGGGCACAGATACGCAGTATTTT
>TRBJ2-7|14|.|.|TRBV6-1
CASSGFPDTYEQYF
TGTGCCAGCAGTGGATTCCCCGACACCTACGAGCAGTACTTC